This T cell receptor (beta chain) was sequenced during a study of T cells in Graves' hyperthyroidism and ophthalmopathy. Overall study findings and caveats: Blood also carried most thyroid clonotypes expanded above 0.001.

This clonotype was counted many times. The antigen is unknown. Using RNA transcripts as the source, TCR beta CDR3 regions were amplified. The HTBI primer set drove a first-round RT-PCR of the TCR CDR3. TCRdb passed the multiplex PCR reads through MiXCR, listing each CDR3 protein once. The sample records more than 150,000 distinct CDR3 sequences, approximately 15% being singletons. J gave up 7 bases and V 7 bases, and 10 bases lay outside the gene matches. Germline V gene data show CDR1 as SGHDN and CDR2 as FVKESK. This CDR3 comprises 15 residues. The authors took PBMCs from 8 to 10 ml fresh peripheral blood.

The chain links TRBV14 to TRBJ1-5; 10 bases line up with TRBD1. Source material: blood. The clonotype comes from a woman aged 45-65 years with Graves' hyperthyroidism. In nucleotides, the CDR3 is TGTGCCAGCACCAGGACAGGGGGTTGGAGGCAGCCCCAGCATTTT. Encoded protein: CASTRTGGWRQPQHF. Combining the CDR3 with reference TRBV14 and TRBJ1-5 gives the whole variable domain EAGVTQFPSHSVIEKGQTVTLRCDPISGHDNLYWYRRVMGKEIKFLLHFVKESKQDESGMPNNRFLAERTGGTYSTLKVQPAELEDSGVYFCASTRTGGWRQPQHFGDGTRLSIL.